This T cell receptor (beta chain) derives from a study of T cells in Graves' hyperthyroidism and ophthalmopathy. Overall study context: Any treatment followed the collection of peripheral blood at initial diagnosis. Study findings and constraints: Ophthalmopathy was told apart from stable hyperthyroidism by a 13 V-J model. The model's output predicted ophthalmopathy at a median of about 5.9 months prior to onset.

PBMCs were collected from an approximately 10 ml volume of fresh peripheral blood. TCR beta CDR3 regions were amplified from RNA transcripts. The HTBI primer set served for first-round RT-PCR of the TCR CDR3. MiXCR was run by TCRdb on the multiplex PCR reads, yielding one entry per CDR3 protein. Of approximately 370,000 distinct CDR3 sequences listed, more than 13% are singletons. In regard to this clonotype: Its antigen is still unknown.

J lost 1 base, V lost 6 bases, and 9 bases had no gene match. Germline V gene sequence: CDR1 MNHEY, CDR2 SVGEGT. The CDR3 has 17 amino acids. This chain connects TRBV6-2 or TRBV6-3 to TRBJ2-2; 9 bases fit TRBD2. The sample was blood. This receptor was identified in a woman in her twenties or thirties with Graves' hyperthyroidism. The DNA of the CDR3 is TGTGCCAGCAGCCCCATACTAGCGGGTGGGAACACCGGGGAGCTGTTTTTT. It is translated as CASSPILAGGNTGELFF.